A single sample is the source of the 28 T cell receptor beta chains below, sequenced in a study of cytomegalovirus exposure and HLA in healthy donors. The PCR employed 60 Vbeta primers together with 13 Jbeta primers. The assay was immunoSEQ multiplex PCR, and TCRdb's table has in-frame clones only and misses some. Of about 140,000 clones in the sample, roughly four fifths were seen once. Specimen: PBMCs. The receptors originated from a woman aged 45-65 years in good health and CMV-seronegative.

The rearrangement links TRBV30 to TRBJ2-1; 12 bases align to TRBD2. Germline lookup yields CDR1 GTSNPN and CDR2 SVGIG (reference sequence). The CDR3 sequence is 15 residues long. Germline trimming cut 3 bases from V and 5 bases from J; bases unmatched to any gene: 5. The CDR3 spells CAWRLTSGGNNEQFF. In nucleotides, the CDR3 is TGTGCCTGGAGACTGACTAGCGGGGGTAACAATGAGCAGTTCTTC.

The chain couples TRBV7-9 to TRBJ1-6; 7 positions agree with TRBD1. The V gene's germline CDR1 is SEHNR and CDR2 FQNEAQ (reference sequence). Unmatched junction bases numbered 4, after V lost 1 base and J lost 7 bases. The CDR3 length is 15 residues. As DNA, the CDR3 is TGTGCCAGCAGCTTAGAGGGGGCGAGGAATTCACCCCTCCACTTT. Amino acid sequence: CASSLEGARNSPLHF.

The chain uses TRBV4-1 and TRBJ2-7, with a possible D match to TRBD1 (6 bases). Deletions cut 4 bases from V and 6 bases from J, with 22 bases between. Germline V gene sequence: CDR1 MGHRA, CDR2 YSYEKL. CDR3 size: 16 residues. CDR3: CASSRLGPSTGPEQYF. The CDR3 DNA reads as TGCGCCAGCAGCCGCCTGGGGCCCTCGACAGGTCCCGAGCAGTACTTC.

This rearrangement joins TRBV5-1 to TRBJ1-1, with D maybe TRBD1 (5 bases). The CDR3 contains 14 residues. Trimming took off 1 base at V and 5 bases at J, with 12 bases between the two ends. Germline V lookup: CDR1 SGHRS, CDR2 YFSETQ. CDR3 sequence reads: CASSLSSTETEAFF. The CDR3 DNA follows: TGCGCCAGCAGCTTGTCCTCGACAGAAACTGAAGCTTTCTTT.

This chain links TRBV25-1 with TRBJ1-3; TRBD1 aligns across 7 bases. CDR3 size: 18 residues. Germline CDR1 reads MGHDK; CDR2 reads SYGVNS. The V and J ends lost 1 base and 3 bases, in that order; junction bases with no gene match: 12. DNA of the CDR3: TGTGCCAGCAGTGAATCAGGGCCCAGGGGGATCTTTGGAAACACCATATATTTT. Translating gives CASSESGPRGIFGNTIYF.

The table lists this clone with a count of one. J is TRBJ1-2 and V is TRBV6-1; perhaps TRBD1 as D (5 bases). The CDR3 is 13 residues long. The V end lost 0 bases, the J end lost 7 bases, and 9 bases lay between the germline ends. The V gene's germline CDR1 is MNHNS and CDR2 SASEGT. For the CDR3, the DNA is TGTGCCAGCAGTGAAGCACACCAGGGTGGCTACACCTTC. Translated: CASSEAHQGGYTF.

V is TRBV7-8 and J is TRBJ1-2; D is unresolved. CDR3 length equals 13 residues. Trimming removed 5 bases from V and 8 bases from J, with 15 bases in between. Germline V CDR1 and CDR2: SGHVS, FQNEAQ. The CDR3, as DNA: TGTGCCAGCAGCACCCGGACGGCGGGGGGCTACACCTTC. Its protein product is CASSTRTAGGYTF.

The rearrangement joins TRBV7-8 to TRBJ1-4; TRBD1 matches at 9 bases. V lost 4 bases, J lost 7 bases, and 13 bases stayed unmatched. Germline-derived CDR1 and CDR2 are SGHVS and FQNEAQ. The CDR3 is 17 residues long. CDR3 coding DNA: TGTGCCAGCAGCTCACGCAGGTCCGGGACAGGGCCTGAAAAACTGTTTTTT. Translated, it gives CASSSRRSGTGPEKLFF.

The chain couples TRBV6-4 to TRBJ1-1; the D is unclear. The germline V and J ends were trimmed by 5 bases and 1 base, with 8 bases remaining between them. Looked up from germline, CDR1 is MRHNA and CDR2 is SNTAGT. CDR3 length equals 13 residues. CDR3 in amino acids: CASSSEPNTEAFF. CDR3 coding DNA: TGTGCCAGCAGTTCGGAGCCGAACACTGAAGCTTTCTTT.

The CDR3 sequence: CASSSGLAGITDTQYF. The CDR3 region has the DNA TGCGCCAGCAGCTCTGGACTAGCGGGGATCACAGATACGCAGTATTTT. This chain connects TRBV5-1 to TRBJ2-3; 12 bases map to TRBD2. Looked up from germline, CDR1 is SGHRS and CDR2 is YFSETQ. Trimming at V came to 3 bases and at J to 2 bases, leaving 4 bases not matched to a gene. The CDR3 runs to 16 residues.

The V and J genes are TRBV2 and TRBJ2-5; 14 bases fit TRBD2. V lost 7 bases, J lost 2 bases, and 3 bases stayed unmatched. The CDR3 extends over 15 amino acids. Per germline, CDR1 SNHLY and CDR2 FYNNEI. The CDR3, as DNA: TGTGCCAGCAAAGGGACTAGCGGGGGTCAAGAGACCCAGTACTTC. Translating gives CASKGTSGGQETQYF.

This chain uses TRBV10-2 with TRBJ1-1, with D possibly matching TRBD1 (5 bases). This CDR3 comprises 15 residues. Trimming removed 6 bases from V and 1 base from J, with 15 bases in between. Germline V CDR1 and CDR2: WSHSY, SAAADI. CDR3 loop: CASRRGVKGNTEAFF. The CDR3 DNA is TGCGCCAGCAGGCGGGGGGTAAAGGGGAACACTGAAGCTTTCTTT.

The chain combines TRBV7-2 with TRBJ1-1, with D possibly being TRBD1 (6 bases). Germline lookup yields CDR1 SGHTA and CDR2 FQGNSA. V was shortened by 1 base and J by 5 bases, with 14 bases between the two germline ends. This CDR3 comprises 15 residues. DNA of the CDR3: TGTGCCAGCAGCTTAGGCGGGGGGCGCAGAACTGAAGCTTTCTTT. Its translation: CASSLGGGRRTEAFF.

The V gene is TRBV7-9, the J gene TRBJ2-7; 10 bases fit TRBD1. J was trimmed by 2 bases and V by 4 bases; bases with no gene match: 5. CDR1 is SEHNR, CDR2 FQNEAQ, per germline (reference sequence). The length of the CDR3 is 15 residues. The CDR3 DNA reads TGTGCCAGCAGCTCCCCAGGACAGGGGGCCTACGAGCAGTACTTC. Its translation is CASSSPGQGAYEQYF. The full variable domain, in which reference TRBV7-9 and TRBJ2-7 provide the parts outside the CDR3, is DTGVSQNPRHKITKRGQNVTFRCDPISEHNRLYWYRQTLGQGPEFLTYFQNEAQLEKSRLLSDRFSAERPKGSFSTLEIQRTEQGDSAMYLCASSSPGQGAYEQYFGPGTRLTVT.

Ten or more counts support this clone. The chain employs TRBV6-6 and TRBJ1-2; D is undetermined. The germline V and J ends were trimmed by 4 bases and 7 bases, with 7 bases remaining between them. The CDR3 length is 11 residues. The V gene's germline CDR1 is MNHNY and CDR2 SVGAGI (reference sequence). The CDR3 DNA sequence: TGTGCCAGCAGTTGGGCATCTGGCTACACCTTC. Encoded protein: CASSWASGYTF.

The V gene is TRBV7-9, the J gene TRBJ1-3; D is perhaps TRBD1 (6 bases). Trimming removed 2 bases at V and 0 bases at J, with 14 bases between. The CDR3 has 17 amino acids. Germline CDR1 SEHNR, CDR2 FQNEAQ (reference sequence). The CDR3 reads CASSLRNRVFSGNTIYF. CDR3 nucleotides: TGTGCCAGCAGCTTACGCAACAGGGTTTTCTCTGGAAACACCATATATTTT.

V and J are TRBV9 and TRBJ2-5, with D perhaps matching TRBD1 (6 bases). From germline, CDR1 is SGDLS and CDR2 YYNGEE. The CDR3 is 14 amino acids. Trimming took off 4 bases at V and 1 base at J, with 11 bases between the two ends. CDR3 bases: TGTGCCAGCAGCATGGGACACCGCCAAGAGACCCAGTACTTC. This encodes CASSMGHRQETQYF.

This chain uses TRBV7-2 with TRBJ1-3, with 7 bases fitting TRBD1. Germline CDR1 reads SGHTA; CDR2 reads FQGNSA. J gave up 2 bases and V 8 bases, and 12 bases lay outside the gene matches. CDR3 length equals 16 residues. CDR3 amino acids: CASGFRPQGAGNTIYF. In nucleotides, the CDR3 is TGTGCCAGCGGTTTTCGCCCTCAGGGGGCTGGAAACACCATATATTTT.

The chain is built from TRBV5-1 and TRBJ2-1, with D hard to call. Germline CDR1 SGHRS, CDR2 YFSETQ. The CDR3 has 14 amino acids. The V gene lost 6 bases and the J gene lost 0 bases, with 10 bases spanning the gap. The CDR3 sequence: CASTTPGSYNEQFF. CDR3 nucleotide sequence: TGCGCCAGCACCACGCCGGGCTCCTACAATGAGCAGTTCTTC.

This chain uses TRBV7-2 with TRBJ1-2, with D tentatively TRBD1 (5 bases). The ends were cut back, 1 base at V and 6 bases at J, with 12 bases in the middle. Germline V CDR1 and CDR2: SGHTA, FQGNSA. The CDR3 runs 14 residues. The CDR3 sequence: CASSLGLRADGYTF. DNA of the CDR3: TGTGCCAGCAGCTTAGGTCTCAGGGCAGATGGCTACACCTTC.

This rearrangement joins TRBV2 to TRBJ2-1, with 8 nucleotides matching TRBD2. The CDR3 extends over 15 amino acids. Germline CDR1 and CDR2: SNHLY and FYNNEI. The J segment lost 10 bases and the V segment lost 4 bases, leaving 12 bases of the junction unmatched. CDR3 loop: CASSGGGLVGGEQFF. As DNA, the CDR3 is TGTGCCAGCAGTGGAGGGGGACTAGTCGGTGGAGAGCAGTTCTTC.

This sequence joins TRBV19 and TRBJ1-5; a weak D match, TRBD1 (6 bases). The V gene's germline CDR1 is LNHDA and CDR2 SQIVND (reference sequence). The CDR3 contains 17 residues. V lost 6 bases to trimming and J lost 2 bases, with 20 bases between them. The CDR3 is CASRTHRDRGGNQPQHF. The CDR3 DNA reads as TGTGCCAGTAGAACTCACAGGGACCGGGGGGGCAATCAGCCCCAGCATTTT.

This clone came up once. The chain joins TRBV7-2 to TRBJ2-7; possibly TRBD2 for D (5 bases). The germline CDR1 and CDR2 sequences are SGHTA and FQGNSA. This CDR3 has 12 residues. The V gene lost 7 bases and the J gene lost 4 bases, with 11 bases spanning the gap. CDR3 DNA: TGTGCCAGCACCCTACTAGGTTACGAGCAGTACTTC. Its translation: CASTLLGYEQYF.

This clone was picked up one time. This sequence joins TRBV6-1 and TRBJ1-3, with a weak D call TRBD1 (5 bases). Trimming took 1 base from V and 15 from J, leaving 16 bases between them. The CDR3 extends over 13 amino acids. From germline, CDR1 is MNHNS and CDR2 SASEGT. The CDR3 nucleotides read TGTGCCAGCAGTGAAGTACTCAAGGGGTCCGGATATTTT. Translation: CASSEVLKGSGYF.

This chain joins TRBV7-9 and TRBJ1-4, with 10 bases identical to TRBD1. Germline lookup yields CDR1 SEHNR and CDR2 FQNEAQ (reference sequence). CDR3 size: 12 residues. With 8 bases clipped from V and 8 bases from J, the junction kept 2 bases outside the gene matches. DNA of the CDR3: TGTGCCAGCGGACAGGGGGGGGAAAAACTGTTTTTT. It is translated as CASGQGGEKLFF.

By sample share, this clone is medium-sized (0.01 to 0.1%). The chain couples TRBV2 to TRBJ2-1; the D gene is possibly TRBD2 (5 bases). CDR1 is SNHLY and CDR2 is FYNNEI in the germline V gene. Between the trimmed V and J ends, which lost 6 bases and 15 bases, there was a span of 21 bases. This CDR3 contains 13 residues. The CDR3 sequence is CASSLDWRVVMFF. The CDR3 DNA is TGTGCCAGCAGCCTGGATTGGCGGGTGGTGATGTTCTTC. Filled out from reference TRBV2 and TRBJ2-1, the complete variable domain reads EPEVTQTPSHQVTQMGQEVILRCVPISNHLYFYWYRQILGQKVEFLVSFYNNEISEKSEIFDDQFSVERPDGSNFTLKIRSTKLEDSAMYFCASSLDWRVVMFFGPGTRLTVL.

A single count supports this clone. The DNA of the CDR3 is TGCGCCAGCAGCCCGGGACAGGGCTCTGGAAACACCATATATTTT. Protein product: CASSPGQGSGNTIYF. The chain carries TRBV5-1 and TRBJ1-3; TRBD1 matches at 9 bases. This CDR3 comprises 15 residues. Germline CDR1 is SGHRS and CDR2 is YFSETQ. Trimming cost V 4 bases and J 0 bases; bases outside gene matches: 2.

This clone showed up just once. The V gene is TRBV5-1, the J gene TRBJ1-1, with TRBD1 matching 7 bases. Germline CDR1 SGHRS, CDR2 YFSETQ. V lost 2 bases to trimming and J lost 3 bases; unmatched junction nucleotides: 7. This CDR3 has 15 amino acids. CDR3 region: CASSFRQGRDTEAFF. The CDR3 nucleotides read TGCGCCAGCAGCTTCAGACAGGGCCGTGACACTGAAGCTTTCTTT.